This TCR beta chain was found in a study of cytomegalovirus exposure and HLA in healthy donors. Regarding the study as a whole: Most TCR sequences were rare, but some public TCRs occurred in many donors.

Both 60 Vbeta primers and 13 Jbeta primers went into the PCR. The protocol was immunoSEQ multiplex PCR, while the TCRdb copy is restricted to in-frame clones and leaves out a portion. The table includes about 80,000 clones, 62% detected once. Trimming removed 0 bases from V and 3 bases from J, with 4 bases in between. From germline, CDR1 is SGHRS and CDR2 YFSETQ. The CDR3 contains 14 residues. In its sample, this clone was seen a few times. Its antigen is as yet unknown. Sequences were obtained from PBMCs. The gene calls are TRBV5-1 and TRBJ2-6, with unresolved D. This receptor was obtained from a male donor in good health and CMV-seropositive. CDR3 bases: TGCGCCAGCAGCTTGGCCGGTGGGGCCAACGTCCTGACTTTC. As protein: CASSLAGGANVLTF. Drawing the rest from reference TRBV5-1 and TRBJ2-6, the complete variable domain is KAGVTQTPRYLIKTRGQQVTLSCSPISGHRSVSWYQQTPGQGLQFLFEYFSETQRNKGNFPGRFSGRQFSNSRSEMNVSTLELGDSALYLCASSLAGGANVLTFGAGSRLTVL.